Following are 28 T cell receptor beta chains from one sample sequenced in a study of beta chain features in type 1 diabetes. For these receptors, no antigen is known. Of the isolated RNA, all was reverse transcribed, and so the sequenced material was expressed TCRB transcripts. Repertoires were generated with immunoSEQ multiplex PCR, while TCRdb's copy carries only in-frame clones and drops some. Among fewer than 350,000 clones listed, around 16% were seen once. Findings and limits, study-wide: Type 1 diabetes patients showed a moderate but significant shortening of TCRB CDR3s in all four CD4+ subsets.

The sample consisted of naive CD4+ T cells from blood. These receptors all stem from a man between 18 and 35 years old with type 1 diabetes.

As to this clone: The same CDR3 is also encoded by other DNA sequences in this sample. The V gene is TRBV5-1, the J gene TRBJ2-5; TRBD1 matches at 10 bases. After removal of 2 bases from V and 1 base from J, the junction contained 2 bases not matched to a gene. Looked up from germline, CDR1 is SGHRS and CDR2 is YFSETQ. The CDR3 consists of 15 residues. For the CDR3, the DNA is TGCGCCAGCAGCTTCCGGGACAGGGGCCAAGAGACCCAGTACTTC. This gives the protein CASSFRDRGQETQYF.

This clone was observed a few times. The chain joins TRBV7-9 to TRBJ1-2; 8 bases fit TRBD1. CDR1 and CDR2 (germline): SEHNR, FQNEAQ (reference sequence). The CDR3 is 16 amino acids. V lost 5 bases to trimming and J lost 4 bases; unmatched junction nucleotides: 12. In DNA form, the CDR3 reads TGTGCCAGCAGCCCAGATTGGGGACAGGTCATCTATGGCTACACCTTC. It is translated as CASSPDWGQVIYGYTF.

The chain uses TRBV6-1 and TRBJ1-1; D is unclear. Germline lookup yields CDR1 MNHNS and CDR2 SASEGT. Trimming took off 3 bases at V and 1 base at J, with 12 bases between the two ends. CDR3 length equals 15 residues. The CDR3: CASSDYGRENTEAFF. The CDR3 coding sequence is TGTGCCAGCAGTGATTATGGACGGGAGAACACTGAAGCTTTCTTT.

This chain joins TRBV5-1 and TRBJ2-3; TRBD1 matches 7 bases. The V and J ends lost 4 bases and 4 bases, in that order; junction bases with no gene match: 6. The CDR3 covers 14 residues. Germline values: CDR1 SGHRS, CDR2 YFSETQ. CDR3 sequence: CASSAIQGADTQYF. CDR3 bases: TGCGCCAGCAGCGCGATTCAGGGGGCAGATACGCAGTATTTT.

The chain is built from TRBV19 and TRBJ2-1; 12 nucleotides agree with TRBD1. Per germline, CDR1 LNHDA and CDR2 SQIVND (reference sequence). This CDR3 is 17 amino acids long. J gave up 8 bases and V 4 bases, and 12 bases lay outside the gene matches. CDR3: CASSTRPDGTGGDEQFF. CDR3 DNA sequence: TGTGCCAGTAGTACGCGCCCAGACGGGACAGGGGGCGATGAGCAGTTCTTC.

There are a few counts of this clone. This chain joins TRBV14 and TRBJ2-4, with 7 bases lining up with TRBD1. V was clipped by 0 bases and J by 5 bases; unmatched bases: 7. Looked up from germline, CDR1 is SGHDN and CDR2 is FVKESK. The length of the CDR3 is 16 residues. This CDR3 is CASSQDRLQGQNIQYF. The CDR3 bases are TGTGCCAGCAGCCAAGATCGGTTACAGGGGCAAAACATTCAGTACTTC.

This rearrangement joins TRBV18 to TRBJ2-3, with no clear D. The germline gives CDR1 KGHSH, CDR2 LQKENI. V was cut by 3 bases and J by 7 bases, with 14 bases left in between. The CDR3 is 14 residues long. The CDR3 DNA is TGTGCCAGCTCACCCGATCAGGCTACTTATACGCAGTATTTT. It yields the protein CASSPDQATYTQYF. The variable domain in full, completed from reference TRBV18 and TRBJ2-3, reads NAGVMQNPRHLVRRRGQEARLRCSPMKGHSHVYWYRQLPEEGLKFMVYLQKENIIDESGMPKERFSAEFPKEGPSILRIQQVVRGDSAAYFCASSPDQATYTQYFGPGTRLTVL.

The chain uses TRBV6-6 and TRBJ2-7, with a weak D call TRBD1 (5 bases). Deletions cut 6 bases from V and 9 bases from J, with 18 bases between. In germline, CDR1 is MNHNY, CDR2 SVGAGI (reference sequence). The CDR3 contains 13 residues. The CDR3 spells CASRPDRQTGQYF. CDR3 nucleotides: TGTGCCAGCAGGCCCGATAGACAGACGGGGCAGTACTTC.

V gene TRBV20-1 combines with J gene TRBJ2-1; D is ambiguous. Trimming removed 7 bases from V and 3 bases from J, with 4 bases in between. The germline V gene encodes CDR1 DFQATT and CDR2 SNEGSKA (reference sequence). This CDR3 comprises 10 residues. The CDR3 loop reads CSDRYNEQFF. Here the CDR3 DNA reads TGCAGTGATCGCTACAATGAGCAGTTCTTC.

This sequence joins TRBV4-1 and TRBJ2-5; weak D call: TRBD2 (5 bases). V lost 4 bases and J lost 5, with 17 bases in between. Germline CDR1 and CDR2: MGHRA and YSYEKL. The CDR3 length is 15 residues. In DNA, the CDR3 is TGCGCCAGCAGCCGACTTGGATCCCCGGGGGAGACCCAGTACTTC. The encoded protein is CASSRLGSPGETQYF.

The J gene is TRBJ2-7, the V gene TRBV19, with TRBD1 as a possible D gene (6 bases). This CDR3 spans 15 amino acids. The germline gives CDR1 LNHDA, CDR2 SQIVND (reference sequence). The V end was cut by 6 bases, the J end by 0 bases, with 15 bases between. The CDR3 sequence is CASRERDTSSYEQYF. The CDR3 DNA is TGTGCCAGTAGGGAAAGGGACACGAGCTCCTACGAGCAGTACTTC.

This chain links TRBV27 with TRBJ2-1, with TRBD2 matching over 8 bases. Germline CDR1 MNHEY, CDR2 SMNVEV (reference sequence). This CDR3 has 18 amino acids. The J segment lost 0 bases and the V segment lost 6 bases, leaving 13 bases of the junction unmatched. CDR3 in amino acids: CASRKTLWSGSSYNEQFF. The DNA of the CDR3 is TGTGCCAGCAGAAAAACACTGTGGAGCGGGAGCTCCTACAATGAGCAGTTCTTC.

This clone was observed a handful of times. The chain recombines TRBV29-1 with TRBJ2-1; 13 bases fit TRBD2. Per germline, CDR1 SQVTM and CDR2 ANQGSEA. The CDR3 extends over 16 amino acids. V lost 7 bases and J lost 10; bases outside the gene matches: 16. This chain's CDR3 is CSAGGPGLAGRNEQFF. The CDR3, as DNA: TGCAGCGCCGGGGGCCCGGGACTAGCGGGGAGAAACGAGCAGTTCTTC.

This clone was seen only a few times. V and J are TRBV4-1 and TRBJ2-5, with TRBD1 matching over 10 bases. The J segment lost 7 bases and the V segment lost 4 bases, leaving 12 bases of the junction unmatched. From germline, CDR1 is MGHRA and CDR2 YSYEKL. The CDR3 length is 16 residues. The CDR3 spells CASSPTNRQGAGTQYF. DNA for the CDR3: TGCGCCAGCAGCCCAACGAATAGACAGGGGGCCGGGACCCAGTACTTC.

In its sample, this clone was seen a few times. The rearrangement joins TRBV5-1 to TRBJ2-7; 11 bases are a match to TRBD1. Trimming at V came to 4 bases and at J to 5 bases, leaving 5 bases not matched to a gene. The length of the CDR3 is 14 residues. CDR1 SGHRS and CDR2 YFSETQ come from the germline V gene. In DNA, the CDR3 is TGCGCCAGCAGCGCCGGGACAGGGGGACACGAGCAGTACTTC. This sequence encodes CASSAGTGGHEQYF.

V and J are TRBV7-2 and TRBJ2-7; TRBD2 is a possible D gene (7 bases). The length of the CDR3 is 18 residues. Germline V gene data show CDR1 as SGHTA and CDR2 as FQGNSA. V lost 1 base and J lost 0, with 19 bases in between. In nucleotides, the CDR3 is TGTGCCAGCAGCTTAGGTGATAGGACGGGGGGCAGCTCCTACGAGCAGTACTTC. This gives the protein CASSLGDRTGGSSYEQYF.

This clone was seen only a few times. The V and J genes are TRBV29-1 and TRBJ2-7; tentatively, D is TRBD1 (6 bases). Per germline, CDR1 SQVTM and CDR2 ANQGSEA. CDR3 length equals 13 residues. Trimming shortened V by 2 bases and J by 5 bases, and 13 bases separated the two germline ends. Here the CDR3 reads CSVEIRTGNEQYF. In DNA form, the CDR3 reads TGCAGCGTTGAAATCCGTACAGGGAACGAGCAGTACTTC.

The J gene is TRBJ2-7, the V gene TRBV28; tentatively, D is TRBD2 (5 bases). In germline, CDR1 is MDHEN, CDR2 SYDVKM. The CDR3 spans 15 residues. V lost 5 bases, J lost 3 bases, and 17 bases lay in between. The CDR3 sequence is CASSTPDRRNYEQYF. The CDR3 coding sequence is TGTGCCAGCAGTACCCCCGACCGGAGGAACTACGAGCAGTACTTC.

CDR3 in DNA: TGTGCCATCAGTGAGTCGGGGGGAACCTACGAGCAGTACTTC. Its protein is CAISESGGTYEQYF. This chain links TRBV10-3 with TRBJ2-7, with D possibly matching TRBD2 (6 bases). This CDR3 region has 14 residues. Trimming stripped 0 bases from V and 2 bases from J, with 8 bases between. The V gene's germline CDR1 is ENHRY and CDR2 SYGVKD.

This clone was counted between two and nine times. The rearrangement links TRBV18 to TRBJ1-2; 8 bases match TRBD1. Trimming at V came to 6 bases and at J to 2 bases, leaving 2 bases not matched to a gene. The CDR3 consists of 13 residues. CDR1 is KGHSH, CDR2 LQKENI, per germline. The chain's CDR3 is CASSGTGNYGYTF. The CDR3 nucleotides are TGTGCCAGCTCTGGGACAGGCAACTATGGCTACACCTTC.

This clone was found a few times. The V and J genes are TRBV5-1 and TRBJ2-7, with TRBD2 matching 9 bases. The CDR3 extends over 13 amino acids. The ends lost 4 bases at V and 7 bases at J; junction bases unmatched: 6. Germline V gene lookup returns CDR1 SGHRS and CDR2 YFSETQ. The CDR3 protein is CASSDGLAREQYF. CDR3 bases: TGCGCCAGCAGCGACGGACTAGCGAGGGAGCAGTACTTC.

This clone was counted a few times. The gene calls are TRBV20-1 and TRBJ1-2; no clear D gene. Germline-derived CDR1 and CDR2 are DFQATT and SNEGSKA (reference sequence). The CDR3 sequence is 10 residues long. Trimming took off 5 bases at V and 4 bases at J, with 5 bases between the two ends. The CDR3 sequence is CSAGSYGYTF. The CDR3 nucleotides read TGCAGTGCTGGCAGCTATGGCTACACCTTC.

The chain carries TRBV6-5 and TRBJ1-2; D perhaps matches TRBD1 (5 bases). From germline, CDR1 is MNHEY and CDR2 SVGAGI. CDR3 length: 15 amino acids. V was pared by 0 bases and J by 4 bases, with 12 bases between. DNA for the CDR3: TGTGCCAGCAGTTACTCGCACAGGCCCGGCTATGGCTACACCTTC. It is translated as CASSYSHRPGYGYTF.

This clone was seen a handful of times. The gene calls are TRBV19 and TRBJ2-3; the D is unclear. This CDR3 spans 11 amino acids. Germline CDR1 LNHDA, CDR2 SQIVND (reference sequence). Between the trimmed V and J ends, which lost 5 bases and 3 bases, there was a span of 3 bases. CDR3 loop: CASSVTDTQYF. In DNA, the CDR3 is TGTGCCAGTAGTGTAACAGATACGCAGTATTTT.

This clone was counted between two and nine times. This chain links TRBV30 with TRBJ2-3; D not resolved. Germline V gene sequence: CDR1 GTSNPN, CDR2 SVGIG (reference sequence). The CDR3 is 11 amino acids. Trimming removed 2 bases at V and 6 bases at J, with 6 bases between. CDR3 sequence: CAWSIIDTQYF. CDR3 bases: TGTGCCTGGAGTATCATCGATACGCAGTATTTT.

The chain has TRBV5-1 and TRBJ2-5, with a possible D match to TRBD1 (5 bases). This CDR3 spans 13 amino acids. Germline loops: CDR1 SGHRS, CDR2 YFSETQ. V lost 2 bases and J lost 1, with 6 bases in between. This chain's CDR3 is CASSFGAQETQYF. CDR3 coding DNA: TGCGCCAGCAGCTTTGGGGCCCAAGAGACCCAGTACTTC. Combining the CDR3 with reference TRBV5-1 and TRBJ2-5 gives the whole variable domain KAGVTQTPRYLIKTRGQQVTLSCSPISGHRSVSWYQQTPGQGLQFLFEYFSETQRNKGNFPGRFSGRQFSNSRSEMNVSTLELGDSALYLCASSFGAQETQYFGPGTRLLVL.

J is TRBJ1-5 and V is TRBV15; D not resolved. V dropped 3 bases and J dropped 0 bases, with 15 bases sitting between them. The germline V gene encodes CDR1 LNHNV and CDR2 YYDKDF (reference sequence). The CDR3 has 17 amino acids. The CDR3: CATSSRSGSLSNQPQHF. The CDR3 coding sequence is TGTGCCACCAGCAGCCGTTCCGGGTCACTTAGCAATCAGCCCCAGCATTTT.

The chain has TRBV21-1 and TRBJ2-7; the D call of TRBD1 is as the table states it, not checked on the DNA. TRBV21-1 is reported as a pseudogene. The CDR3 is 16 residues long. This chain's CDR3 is CASISHGRGQSYEQYF. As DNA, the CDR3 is TGTGCCAGCATCTCCCACGGGCGGGGACAGAGCTACGAGCAGTACTTC.